This T cell receptor (beta chain) was found in a study of cytomegalovirus exposure and HLA in healthy donors. Study results and caveats: Apart from CMV serostatus, no immune exposure information was available. Per a prior analysis, the majority of TCR beta V segments were productive roughly 87% or roughly 30% of the time.

Note on this clone: Its matching antigen is unknown.

Vbeta (60) and Jbeta (13) primers were used in the PCR. Here immunoSEQ multiplex PCR was the method, and the copy in TCRdb shows in-frame clones only, minus some. Here the sample spans 150,000 or so clones, around 73% being singletons. CDR1 is SGHTA and CDR2 is FQGNSA in the germline V gene. The CDR3 runs 12 residues. This receptor was obtained from a female donor in good health and CMV-seronegative. Sequenced: PBMCs. The V call is TRBV7-2, the J call TRBJ2-5; TRBD1 matches 7 bases. The end of the DNA aligns better with TRBJ2-7, so the J call may be wrong. Here the CDR3 DNA reads TGTGCCAGCAGTCTCGACAGGGCCGAGCAGTACTTC. Amino acid sequence: CASSLDRAEQYF.